This TCR beta chain was retrieved from a study of identifying expanded T cells in peripheral blood (dated by TCRdb to the late 2010s). Background for the entire study: Separate aliquots of the same genomic DNA pool were sequenced to produce technical replicates, and four replicates were compared in pairs.

The immunoSEQ Assay, which uses bias-controlled multiplex PCR amplification of genomic DNA, was used to profile TCRbeta CDR3 regions. The study's processing was this. To quantify the absolute abundance of each unique TCRbeta CDR3 region, the sequences were collapsed and filtered. Differential abundance was assessed using a binomial (Fisher-equivalent) model and a beta-binomial model in which time-dependent variance fitted from healthy donors was added. Clones with fewer than 5 combined templates were removed, and a clone was called differentially abundant if the clone's Benjamini-Hochberg FDR was below 0.01. Beta-binomial variance was modeled as a function of total template count across the two samples using the form v = (b*log(k)+a)^2. The immuneACCESS repertoire file appears here via TCRdb, limited to in-frame rearrangements. These files lack a portion of the clones; in checked studies, under half of the deficit traces to unresolved V genes, and the cause of the others is not known. The V and J calls and clone size are taken from that table; D and trimming were inferred from the DNA. For this sample the table gives about 100,000 clones, of which 80% to 90% were detected only once. Jointly, the top ten make up just over 5.5% of the sample.

No immune events such as infections were documented for the healthy donors during the collection period. Healthy-donor blood repertoires served as a training cohort to calibrate time-dependent variance in a beta-binomial model of T-cell clone differential abundance. The training cohort comprised roughly ten healthy donors, 3 female and 7 male. The donors were between about 29 and 65 years old, with an average age of about 47 years. Obtained from a commercial supplier, whole blood was collected from each healthy donor at three time points set approximately two weeks apart. For immunosequencing, genomic DNA was extracted from whole blood that had not been sorted. Broad study findings and their caveats: The beta-binomial model significantly reduced the number of clones called differentially abundant and the false-positive rate across all healthy-donor time intervals. For all healthy donors, the variance in clone template counts between roughly 2-week samples rose significantly as total template count increased. Approximately 1.2 differentially abundant clones were flagged by the binomial model between technical replicates, whereas about 16 and 19 were flagged over roughly two weeks and four weeks, respectively. The authors expected biological variance in healthy repertoires might increase further over much longer intervals such as months to years.

Details on this clone: Its cognate antigen has yet to be identified. No base qualities exist here, and no much larger clone lies one base off it.

Sample: blood. The clonotype was recovered from a person aged 18-69 years in good health.

The sequenced DNA is TGTGCCAGCAGCAAGGGACAGGGGGAGGCAGAAGCTTTCTTT. Its translation is CASSKGQGEAEAFF. The receptor chain draws on TRBV7-9 and TRBJ1-1, and TRBD1 aligns with 11 junction nucleotides. The germline V gene (reference sequence) gives CDR1 as SEHNR and CDR2 as FQNEAQ. Including the terminal cysteine and phenylalanine, the CDR3 comprises 14 residues. Only the CDR3 region is kept as DNA, spanning 42 bases read in frame from base 1. The junction shows trimming of 5 bases on V and 8 bases on J, and the gene matches do not reach 7 bases of it.